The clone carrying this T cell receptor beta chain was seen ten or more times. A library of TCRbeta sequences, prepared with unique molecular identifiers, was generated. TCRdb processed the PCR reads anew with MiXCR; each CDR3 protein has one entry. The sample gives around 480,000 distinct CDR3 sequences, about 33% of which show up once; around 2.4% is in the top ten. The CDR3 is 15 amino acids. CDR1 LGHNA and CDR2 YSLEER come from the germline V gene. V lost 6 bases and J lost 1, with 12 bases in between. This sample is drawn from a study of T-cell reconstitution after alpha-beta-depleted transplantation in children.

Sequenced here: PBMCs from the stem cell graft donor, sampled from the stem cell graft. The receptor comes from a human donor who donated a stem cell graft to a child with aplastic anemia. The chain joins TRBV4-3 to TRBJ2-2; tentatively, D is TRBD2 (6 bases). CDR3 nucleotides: TGCGCCAGCAGGGGAGCGGGCGGGAACACCGGGGAGCTGTTTTTT. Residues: CASRGAGGNTGELFF.